Shown below are 14 T cell receptor beta chains from a single sample sequenced in a study of early T cells in non-severe SARS-CoV-2 infection. TCRdb recomputed calls from the 5' RACE reads with MiXCR, one row per CDR3 protein. The sample lists around 48,000 distinct CDR3 sequences; roughly 13% were seen once. What was sequenced was whole blood. The receptors were gathered from an adult who was a healthcare worker with PCR-confirmed SARS-CoV-2 infection or an uninfected control (not recorded which).

This clonotype was observed many times. The rearrangement uses TRBV30 and TRBJ2-7, with TRBD1 identical over 7 bases. This CDR3 spans 15 amino acids. The germline gives CDR1 GTSNPN, CDR2 SVGIG (reference sequence). With V trimmed by 0 bases and J by 1 base, 6 bases remained unmatched. CDR3 region: CAWSVATGSSYEQYF. The CDR3 nucleotides are TGTGCCTGGAGTGTAGCGACAGGGTCGTCCTACGAGCAGTACTTC.

This clonotype has a count of ten or more. In DNA form, the CDR3 reads TGCAGCGTATCTGCAGGGTCGCGACATGTTCGTGGCTACACCTTC. Translating gives CSVSAGSRHVRGYTF. The chain is built from TRBV29-1 and TRBJ1-2, with D possibly TRBD1 on 5 matching bases. CDR3 size: 15 residues. V was trimmed by 6 bases and J by 7 bases, leaving 24 bases between them. Germline V CDR1 and CDR2: SQVTM, ANQGSEA.

The chain joins TRBV6-1 to TRBJ1-3; D is undetermined. V gave up 8 bases and J gave up 0 bases, with 11 bases separating them. The CDR3 extends over 14 amino acids. Germline V lookup: CDR1 MNHNS, CDR2 SASEGT. CDR3: CASGSQPSGNTIYF. CDR3 nucleotides: TGTGCCAGCGGAAGTCAGCCCTCTGGAAACACCATATATTTT.

The rearrangement joins TRBV11-3 to TRBJ2-5; 7 nucleotides line up with TRBD1. V lost 6 bases, J lost 2 bases, and 3 bases stayed unmatched. Germline CDR1 is SGHNT and CDR2 is YENEEA. The CDR3 extends over 13 amino acids. The CDR3: CASSGTVQETQYF. CDR3 DNA sequence: TGTGCCAGCAGTGGGACAGTACAAGAGACCCAGTACTTC.

Of note for this clonotype: Since a much larger clone is just one base distant, this may be a read error. This chain uses TRBV6-6 with TRBJ2-3; the D is unclear. CDR1 is MNHNY, CDR2 SVGAGI, per germline (reference sequence). The CDR3 spans 12 residues. The CDR3 here is CTSSYIGDTQYF. The CDR3 DNA follows: TGTACCAGCAGTTACATCGGGGATACGCAGTATTTT.

The gene calls are TRBV5-4 and TRBJ2-2; 9 positions agree with TRBD1. With V trimmed by 0 bases and J by 4 bases, 4 bases remained unmatched. CDR1 and CDR2 from the germline V gene are SGHNT and YYREEE (reference sequence). There are 16 residues in the CDR3. DNA for the CDR3: TGTGCCAGCAGCTTGGCCGGGACAGGGAGCACCGGGGAGCTGTTTTTT. Protein sequence: CASSLAGTGSTGELFF.

The rearrangement joins TRBV28 to TRBJ1-1; the match to TRBD1 covers 7 bases. Germline trimming cut 6 bases from V and 0 bases from J; bases unmatched to any gene: 10. The CDR3 runs 16 residues. Germline CDR1 MDHEN, CDR2 SYDVKM. The CDR3 region is CASRQWGTAMNTEAFF. CDR3 nucleotides: TGTGCCAGCAGGCAATGGGGGACAGCTATGAACACTGAAGCTTTCTTT.

The gene calls are TRBV27 and TRBJ2-7; 7 bases are a match to TRBD1. The length of the CDR3 is 15 residues. Germline CDR1 MNHEY, CDR2 SMNVEV (reference sequence). V gave up 2 bases and J gave up 6 bases; unmatched junction bases: 10. The CDR3 bases are TGTGCCAGCAGTTTACAACAGGGGTCCCTCGGCGAGCAGTACTTC. Encoded protein: CASSLQQGSLGEQYF.

This rearrangement joins TRBV28 to TRBJ1-1; a possible D gene is TRBD1 (5 bases). Germline V gene lookup returns CDR1 MDHEN and CDR2 SYDVKM. CDR3 size: 14 residues. Between the trimmed V and J ends, which lost 5 bases and 3 bases, there was a span of 13 bases. CDR3 bases: TGTGCCAGCAGTACGGACATGAGGTACACTGAAGCTTTCTTT. Its protein is CASSTDMRYTEAFF.

This clonotype was counted at least ten times. The CDR3 here is CASSGSRDSPYEQYF. In nucleotides, the CDR3 is TGTGCCAGCAGTGGCTCCCGGGACAGTCCCTACGAGCAGTACTTC. The V gene is TRBV28, the J gene TRBJ2-7; 7 bases map to TRBD1. CDR3 size: 15 residues. J gave up 2 bases and V 5 bases, and 9 bases lay outside the gene matches. Germline-derived CDR1 and CDR2 are MDHEN and SYDVKM.

In its sample, this clonotype was seen a few times. The chain links TRBV7-6 to TRBJ1-4; D is undetermined. Trimming took off 5 bases at V and 5 bases at J, with 9 bases between the two ends. Germline CDR1 and CDR2: SGHVS and FNYEAQ. This CDR3 contains 13 residues. The CDR3 here is CASSPKGNEKLFF. The CDR3 bases are TGTGCCAGCAGCCCGAAGGGAAATGAAAAACTGTTTTTT.

This clonotype occurred many times. The genes are TRBV5-1 and TRBJ1-1; a weak D match, TRBD1 (5 bases). Trimming removed 3 bases at V and 0 bases at J, with 12 bases between. Germline V gene lookup returns CDR1 SGHRS and CDR2 YFSETQ. The CDR3 consists of 15 residues. In DNA form, the CDR3 reads TGCGCCAGCAGCTATATGACAGAAATGAACACTGAAGCTTTCTTT. Translating it yields CASSYMTEMNTEAFF.

This clonotype has more than one count but fewer than ten. CDR3 amino acids: CAISEVAYEQYF. The CDR3 DNA follows: TGTGCCATCAGTGAGGTAGCCTACGAGCAGTACTTC. The V call is TRBV10-3, the J call TRBJ2-7; D uncertain. The CDR3 spans 12 residues. The germline CDR1 and CDR2 sequences are ENHRY and SYGVKD. V dropped 2 bases and J dropped 2 bases, with 4 bases sitting between them.

The chain employs TRBV6-5 and TRBJ1-1; 7 bases map to TRBD1. The CDR3 runs 14 residues. Germline CDR1 MNHEY, CDR2 SVGAGI. With 6 bases clipped from V and 2 bases from J, the junction kept 6 bases outside the gene matches. CDR3 sequence reads: CASRLNRGNTEAFF. In DNA, the CDR3 is TGTGCCAGCAGGCTTAACAGGGGTAACACTGAAGCTTTCTTT.